This TCR beta chain was documented in a study of T-cell memory formation after mild COVID-19 (TCRdb year 2021). Looking at the study overall: TCR sequence clusters from the two donors were largely donor specific. Longitudinal TCRalpha and TCRbeta repertoire sequencing tracked T-cell clones expanding and contracting after mild COVID-19 in a couple of donors. The cohort comprised two young, previously healthy adult volunteers, one female and one male. What the research found in general, with its limitations: Whether the second-wave clones peaking on day 37 were SARS-CoV-2 specific was not confirmed. Balanced CD4/CD8 phenotypes were observed for clones contracting from day 15 to 85, whereas a bias towards CD4+ was observed for a second wave of clones expanding from day 15 to 37. The study covered only a couple of mild cases, and larger cohorts including severe cases with pre-infection samples were considered necessary. Contracting CD4+ clones were found mainly in CM and EM memory subsets, while CD8+ clones were enriched in EMRA. Some responding clones were detected in pre-infection memory, suggesting pre-existing cross-reactive memory T cells joined the SARS-CoV-2 response.

This clonotype was seen more than once but under ten times. What this receptor recognizes is not known. No per-base quality is available; no much larger clone lies one base away. Ficoll-Paque density gradient centrifugation was used to isolate PBMCs. Sequencing used an Illumina NovaSeq 6000. cDNA libraries for TCRalpha and TCRbeta were prepared by 5'RACE using constant-segment primers, with sample barcodes and unique molecular identifiers added. Trizol reagent was used to extract RNA from every sample. The libraries were amplified in two PCR steps, and the second step added a second sample barcode and Illumina TruSeq adapters. Sequencing of the libraries was done on an Illumina NovaSeq, producing 2 x 150 bp paired-end reads. In the original analysis: The reads were demultiplexed and collapsed into UMI-guided consensus sequences using migec v1.2.7. With mixcr v2.1.11, UMI consensuses were aligned to TRA and TRB V and J templates and assembled into clonotypes. Expanded or contracted clonotypes were those called significant by both edgeR and NoisET, with noise models trained on biological replicates. For edgeR calls, the cutoffs were a false discovery rate-adjusted p below 0.01 and a log2 fold-change threshold of 1. As an exploratory analysis of dynamics, max-normalized trajectories of the 1000 most abundant clonotypes were examined by PCA with hierarchical clustering. Each responding clone was given a CD4 or CD8 phenotype based on the CD4+ and CD8+ repertoires, which had been sequenced separately. TCRdb reanalyzed the raw reads on its own, using fastp at Q25 for trimming and MiXCR for clone calling, and kept in-frame beta chains. One record per CDR3 amino acid sequence lists the most common genes and DNA. V and J calls and clone size were set by TCRdb, not the authors. This sample gives some 82,000 distinct CDR3 sequences in total; 13% of them show up just once. Jointly, the top ten make up less than 45% of the sample.

Relative to germline, V is 4 bases shorter and J is 9 bases shorter, with 10 bases between their ends. CDR1 and CDR2 were assigned from the germline V gene as MNHEY and SVGEGT. The CDR3 measures 12 amino acids from cysteine to phenylalanine. Only the CDR3 region is kept as DNA, spanning 36 bases read in frame from base 1. The chain joins TRBV6-2 or TRBV6-3 to TRBJ1-5, with no confidently assigned D gene. This receptor was taken from a man younger than 35 who had mild COVID-19 (a few samples of this study predate the infection). The sample titles of this study are shuffled in the database, so cell type and time point are left out; the donor was told from shared clones. Sequenced material: PBMCs or a T cell subset sorted from them (not recorded which). The CDR3 amino acid sequence is: CASSLGTGPQHF. The base sequence is TGTGCCAGCAGTTTAGGTACGGGGCCCCAGCATTTT.